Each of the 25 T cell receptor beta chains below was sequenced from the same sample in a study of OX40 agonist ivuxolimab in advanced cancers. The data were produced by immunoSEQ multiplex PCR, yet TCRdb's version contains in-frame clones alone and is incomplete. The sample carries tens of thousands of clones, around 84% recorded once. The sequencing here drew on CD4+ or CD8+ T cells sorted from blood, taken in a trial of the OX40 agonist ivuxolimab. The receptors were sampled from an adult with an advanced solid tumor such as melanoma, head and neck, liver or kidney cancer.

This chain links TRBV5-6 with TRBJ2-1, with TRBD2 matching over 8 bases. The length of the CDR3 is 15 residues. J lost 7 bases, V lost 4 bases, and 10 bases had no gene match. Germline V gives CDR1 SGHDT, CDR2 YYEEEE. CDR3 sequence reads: CASSRAGEFRNEQFF. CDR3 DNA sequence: TGTGCCAGCAGCCGAGCGGGAGAATTTCGGAATGAGCAGTTCTTC. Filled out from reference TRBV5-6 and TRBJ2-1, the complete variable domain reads DAGVTQSPTHLIKTRGQQVTLRCSPKSGHDTVSWYQQALGQGPQFIFQYYEEEERQRGNFPDRFSGHQFPNYSSELNVNALLLGDSALYLCASSRAGEFRNEQFFGPGTRLTVL.

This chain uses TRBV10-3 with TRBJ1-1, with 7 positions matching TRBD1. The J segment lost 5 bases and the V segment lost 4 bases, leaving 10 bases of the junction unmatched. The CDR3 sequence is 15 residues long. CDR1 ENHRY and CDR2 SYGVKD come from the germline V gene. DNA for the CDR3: TGTGCCATCAGTGCCAGACAGGGTAGGGTTACTGAAGCTTTCTTT. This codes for CAISARQGRVTEAFF.

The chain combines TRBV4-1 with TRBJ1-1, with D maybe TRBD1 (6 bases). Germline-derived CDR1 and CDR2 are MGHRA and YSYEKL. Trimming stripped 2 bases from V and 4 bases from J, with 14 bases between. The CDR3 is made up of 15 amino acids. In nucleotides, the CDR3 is TGCGCCAGCAGCCAAAGGGGGGGGCTGCGCACTGAAGCTTTCTTT. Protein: CASSQRGGLRTEAFF.

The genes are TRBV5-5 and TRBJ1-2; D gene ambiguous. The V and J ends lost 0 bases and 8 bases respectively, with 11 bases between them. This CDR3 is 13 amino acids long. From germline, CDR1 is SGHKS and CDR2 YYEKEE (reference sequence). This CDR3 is CASSLGGSGGYTF. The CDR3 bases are TGTGCCAGCAGCTTGGGAGGGAGCGGCGGCTACACCTTC.

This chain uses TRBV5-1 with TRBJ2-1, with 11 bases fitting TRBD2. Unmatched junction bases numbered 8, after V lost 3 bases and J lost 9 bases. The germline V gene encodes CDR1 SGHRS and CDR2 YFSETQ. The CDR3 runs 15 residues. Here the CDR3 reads CASSWLAGGTPEQFF. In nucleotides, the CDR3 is TGCGCCAGCAGCTGGCTAGCGGGAGGCACTCCTGAGCAGTTCTTC. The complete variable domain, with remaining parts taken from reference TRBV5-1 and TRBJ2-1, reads KAGVTQTPRYLIKTRGQQVTLSCSPISGHRSVSWYQQTPGQGLQFLFEYFSETQRNKGNFPGRFSGRQFSNSRSEMNVSTLELGDSALYLCASSWLAGGTPEQFFGPGTRLTVL.

The CDR3 DNA reads as TGTGCCAGTAGTTTTACCTCCGGGACACTGAACACTGAAGCTTTCTTT. This translates into CASSFTSGTLNTEAFF. The chain recombines TRBV19 with TRBJ1-1; tentative D call: TRBD1 (6 bases). In germline, CDR1 is LNHDA, CDR2 SQIVND (reference sequence). CDR3 length: 16 amino acids. V was cut by 5 bases and J by 0 bases, with 16 bases left in between.

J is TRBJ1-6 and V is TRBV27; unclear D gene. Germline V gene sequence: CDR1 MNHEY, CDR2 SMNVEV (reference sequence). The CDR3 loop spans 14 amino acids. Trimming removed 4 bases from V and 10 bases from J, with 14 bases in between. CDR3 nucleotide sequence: TGTGCCAGCAGTTCCGGACCCTGGGGATCACCCCTCCACTTT. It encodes CASSSGPWGSPLHF.

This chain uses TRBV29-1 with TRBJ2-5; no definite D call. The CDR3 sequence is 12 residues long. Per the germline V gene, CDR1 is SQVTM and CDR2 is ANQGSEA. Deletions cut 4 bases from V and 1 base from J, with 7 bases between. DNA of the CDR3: TGCAGCGTTGTCCAGGCCCAAGAGACCCAGTACTTC. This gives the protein CSVVQAQETQYF.

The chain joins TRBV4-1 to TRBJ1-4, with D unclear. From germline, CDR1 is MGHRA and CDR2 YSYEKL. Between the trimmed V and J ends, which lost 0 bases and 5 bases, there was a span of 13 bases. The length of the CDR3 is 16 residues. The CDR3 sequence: CASSQEPQHSNEKLFF. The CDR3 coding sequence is TGCGCCAGCAGCCAAGAACCGCAACATTCAAATGAAAAACTGTTTTTT.

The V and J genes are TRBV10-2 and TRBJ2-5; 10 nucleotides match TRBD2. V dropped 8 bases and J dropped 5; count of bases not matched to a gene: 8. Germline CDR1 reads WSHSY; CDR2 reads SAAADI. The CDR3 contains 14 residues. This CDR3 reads CASGASGSPETQYF. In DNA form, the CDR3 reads TGCGCCAGCGGGGCTAGCGGGAGTCCCGAGACCCAGTACTTC.

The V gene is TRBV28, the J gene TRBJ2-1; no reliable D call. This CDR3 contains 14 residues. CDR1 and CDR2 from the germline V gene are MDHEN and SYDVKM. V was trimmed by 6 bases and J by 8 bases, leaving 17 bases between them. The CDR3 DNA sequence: TGTGCCAGCAGACGGTGGGATAACCCCTATGAGCAGTTCTTC. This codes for CASRRWDNPYEQFF.

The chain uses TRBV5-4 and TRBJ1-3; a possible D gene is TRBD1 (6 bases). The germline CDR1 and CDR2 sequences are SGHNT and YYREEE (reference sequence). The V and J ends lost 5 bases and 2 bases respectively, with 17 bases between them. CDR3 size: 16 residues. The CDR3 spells CASSRKFGGAGNTIYF. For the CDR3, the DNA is TGTGCCAGCAGTAGGAAGTTCGGGGGCGCTGGAAACACCATATATTTT.

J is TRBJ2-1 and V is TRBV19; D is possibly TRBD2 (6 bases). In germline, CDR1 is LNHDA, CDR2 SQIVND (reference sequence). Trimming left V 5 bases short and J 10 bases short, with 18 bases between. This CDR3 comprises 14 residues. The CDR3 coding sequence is TGTGCCAGTAGTCCAGATTGGTCGGGGGAGGAGCAGTTCTTC. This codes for CASSPDWSGEEQFF.

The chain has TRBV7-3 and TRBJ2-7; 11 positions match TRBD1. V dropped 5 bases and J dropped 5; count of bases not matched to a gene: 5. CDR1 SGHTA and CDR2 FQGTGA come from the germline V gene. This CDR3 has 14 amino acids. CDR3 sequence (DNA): TGTGCCAGCAGCCGGACAGGGGGCCATAACGAGCAGTACTTC. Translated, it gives CASSRTGGHNEQYF.

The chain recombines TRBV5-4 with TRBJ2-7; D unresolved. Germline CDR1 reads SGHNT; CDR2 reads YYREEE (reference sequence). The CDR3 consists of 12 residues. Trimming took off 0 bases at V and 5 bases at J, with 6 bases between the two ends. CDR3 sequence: CASSLGGHEQYF. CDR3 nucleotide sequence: TGTGCCAGCAGCTTGGGAGGACACGAGCAGTACTTC.

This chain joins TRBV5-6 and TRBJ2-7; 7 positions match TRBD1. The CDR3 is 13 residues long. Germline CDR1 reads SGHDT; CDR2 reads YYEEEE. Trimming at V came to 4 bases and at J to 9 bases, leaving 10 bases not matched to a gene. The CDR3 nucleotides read TGTGCCAGCAGCCTGCAGACAGGGACCGGGCAGTACTTC. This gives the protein CASSLQTGTGQYF. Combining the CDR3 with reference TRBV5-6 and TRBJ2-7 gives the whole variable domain DAGVTQSPTHLIKTRGQQVTLRCSPKSGHDTVSWYQQALGQGPQFIFQYYEEEERQRGNFPDRFSGHQFPNYSSELNVNALLLGDSALYLCASSLQTGTGQYFGPGTRLTVT.

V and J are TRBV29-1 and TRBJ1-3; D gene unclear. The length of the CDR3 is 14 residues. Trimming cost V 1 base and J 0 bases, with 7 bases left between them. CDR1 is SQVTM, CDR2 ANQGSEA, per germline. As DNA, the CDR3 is TGCAGCGTTGAAGTTGGCGGCTCTGGAAACACCATATATTTT. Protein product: CSVEVGGSGNTIYF.

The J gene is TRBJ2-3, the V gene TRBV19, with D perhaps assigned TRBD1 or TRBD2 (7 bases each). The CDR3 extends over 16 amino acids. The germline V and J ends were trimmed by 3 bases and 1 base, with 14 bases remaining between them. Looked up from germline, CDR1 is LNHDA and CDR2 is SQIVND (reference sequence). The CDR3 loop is CASSMPPGGGTDTQYF. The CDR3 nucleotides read TGTGCCAGTAGTATGCCTCCAGGGGGGGGCACAGATACGCAGTATTTT. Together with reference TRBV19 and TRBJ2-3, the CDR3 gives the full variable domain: DGGITQSPKYLFRKEGQNVTLSCEQNLNHDAMYWYRQDPGQGLRLIYYSQIVNDFQKGDIAEGYSVSREKKESFPLTVTSAQKNPTAFYLCASSMPPGGGTDTQYFGPGTRLTVL.

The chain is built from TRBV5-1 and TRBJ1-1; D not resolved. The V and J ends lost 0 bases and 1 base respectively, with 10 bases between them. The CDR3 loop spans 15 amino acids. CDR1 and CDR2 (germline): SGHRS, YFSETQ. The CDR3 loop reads CASSLVGRANTEAFF. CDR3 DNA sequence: TGCGCCAGCAGCTTGGTTGGTAGGGCGAACACTGAAGCTTTCTTT.

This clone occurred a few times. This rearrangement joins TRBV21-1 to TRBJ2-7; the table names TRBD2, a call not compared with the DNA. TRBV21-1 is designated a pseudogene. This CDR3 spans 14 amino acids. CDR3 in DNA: TGTGCCAGCAGCAAAGGGGCCGGAGGGGAAGAGCAGTACTTC. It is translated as CASSKGAGGEEQYF.

The CDR3 bases are TGTGCCAGCTCAAGTGTTAGCGGGAGGCTCGAGCAGTACTTC. The encoded protein is CASSSVSGRLEQYF. The chain employs TRBV11-2 and TRBJ2-7, with 10 nucleotides matching TRBD2. Germline trimming cut 8 bases from V and 6 bases from J; bases unmatched to any gene: 10. The germline CDR1 and CDR2 sequences are SGHAT and FQNNGV. The length of the CDR3 is 14 residues.

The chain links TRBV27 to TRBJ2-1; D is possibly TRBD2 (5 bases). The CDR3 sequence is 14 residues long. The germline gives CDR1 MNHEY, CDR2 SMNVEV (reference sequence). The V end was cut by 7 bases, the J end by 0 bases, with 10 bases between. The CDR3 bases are TGTGCCAGCACTAGCCGTAGCTCCTACAATGAGCAGTTCTTC. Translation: CASTSRSSYNEQFF.

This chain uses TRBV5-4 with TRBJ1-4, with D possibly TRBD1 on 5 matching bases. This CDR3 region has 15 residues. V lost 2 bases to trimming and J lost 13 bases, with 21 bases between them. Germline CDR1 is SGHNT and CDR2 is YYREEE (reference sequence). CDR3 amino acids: CASSLGGDPQGGLFF. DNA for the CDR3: TGTGCCAGCAGCTTAGGCGGAGATCCCCAGGGAGGACTGTTTTTT.

The CDR3 DNA is TGTGCCAGCAGTTTCATGGCCGGGGAGCTGTTTTTT. Translation gives CASSFMAGELFF. V is TRBV27 and J is TRBJ2-2; D not certain. Trimming removed 3 bases from V and 6 bases from J, with 5 bases in between. The CDR3 extends over 12 amino acids. Germline V lookup: CDR1 MNHEY, CDR2 SMNVEV (reference sequence).

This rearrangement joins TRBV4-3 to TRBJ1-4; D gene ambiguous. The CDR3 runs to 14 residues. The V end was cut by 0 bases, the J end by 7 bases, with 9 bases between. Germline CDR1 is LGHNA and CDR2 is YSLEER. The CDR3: CASSQEGFVEKLFF. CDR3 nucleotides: TGCGCCAGCAGCCAAGAGGGATTCGTTGAAAAACTGTTTTTT.